One sample yielded the 28 T cell receptor beta chains listed below, sequenced in a study of T cells after yellow fever vaccination. In TCRdb, the 5' RACE reads were re-called with MiXCR into one record per CDR3 protein. The data show roughly 350,000 distinct CDR3 sequences, 4.1% seen once. The material was PBMCs, obtained 5 days after the yellow fever booster vaccination. The receptors stem from a man aged 18 to 29 who received the YFV17D yellow fever vaccine.

The chain recombines TRBV20-1 with TRBJ2-5, with TRBD2 identical over 8 bases. CDR1 and CDR2 (germline): DFQATT, SNEGSKA (reference sequence). The CDR3 covers 15 residues. V lost 4 bases to trimming and J lost 1 base; unmatched junction nucleotides: 8. The CDR3 nucleotides are TGCAGTGCTAACCCCGGGAGCGGGGGCCAAGAGACCCAGTACTTC. As protein: CSANPGSGGQETQYF.

The chain has TRBV15 and TRBJ2-5; TRBD2 agrees at 11 bases. The ends lost 2 bases at V and 3 bases at J; junction bases unmatched: 5. The CDR3 contains 16 residues. Germline CDR1 is LNHNV and CDR2 is YYDKDF (reference sequence). DNA of the CDR3: TGTGCCACCAGCAGAACAAGACTAGCGGGGAAAGAGACCCAGTACTTC. As protein: CATSRTRLAGKETQYF.

Many counts were recorded for this clonotype. The rearrangement links TRBV9 to TRBJ2-5; 7 bases align to TRBD2. The CDR3 consists of 15 residues. CDR1 is SGDLS, CDR2 YYNGEE, per germline. The J segment lost 2 bases and the V segment lost 2 bases, leaving 6 bases of the junction unmatched. CDR3 nucleotides: TGTGCCAGCAGCGTTAGCGGGTCGCTTCAAGAGACCCAGTACTTC. It is translated as CASSVSGSLQETQYF.

The rearrangement uses TRBV6-1 and TRBJ2-5; D might be TRBD1 (5 bases). CDR3 length equals 13 residues. Germline CDR1 reads MNHNS; CDR2 reads SASEGT. V was shortened by 4 bases and J by 2 bases, with 8 bases between the two germline ends. In DNA, the CDR3 is TGTGCCAGCAGTGTAGGGGTGCAAGAGACCCAGTACTTC. This translates into CASSVGVQETQYF.

This rearrangement joins TRBV12-3 or TRBV12-4 to TRBJ2-7, with D perhaps TRBD1 (5 bases). The CDR3 covers 15 residues. V lost 2 bases to trimming and J lost 2 bases, with 13 bases between them. The CDR3 sequence is CASSLPQGATYEQYF. The CDR3 DNA reads as TGTGCCAGCAGTTTACCTCAGGGTGCGACCTACGAGCAGTACTTC.

As DNA, the CDR3 is TGCGCCAGCAGCTTGGACGGGACTAGTACGTACAATGAGCAGTTCTTC. Encoded protein: CASSLDGTSTYNEQFF. The rearrangement links TRBV5-1 to TRBJ2-1; 8 bases map to TRBD2. CDR1 is SGHRS and CDR2 is YFSETQ in the germline V gene. V lost 0 bases and J lost 4; bases outside the gene matches: 6. The CDR3 consists of 16 residues. Supplemented by reference TRBV5-1 and TRBJ2-1, the full variable domain reads KAGVTQTPRYLIKTRGQQVTLSCSPISGHRSVSWYQQTPGQGLQFLFEYFSETQRNKGNFPGRFSGRQFSNSRSEMNVSTLELGDSALYLCASSLDGTSTYNEQFFGPGTRLTVL.

This clonotype was detected many times. This chain links TRBV7-2 with TRBJ2-3; 11 bases fit TRBD2. The CDR3 has 16 residues. Losses at the gene ends were 5 bases for V and 7 bases for J; bases not matched to a gene: 11. CDR1 is SGHTA and CDR2 is FQGNSA in the germline V gene. The DNA for the CDR3 is TGTGCCAGCAGCAAGAATAGCGGGGGGGCCGCGCATACGCAGTATTTT. It is translated as CASSKNSGGAAHTQYF.

This clonotype has more than one count but fewer than ten. The rearrangement joins TRBV29-1 to TRBJ1-1; 7 bases align to TRBD1. The CDR3 covers 13 residues. V lost 6 bases to trimming and J lost 2 bases; unmatched junction nucleotides: 6. Germline V CDR1 and CDR2: SQVTM, ANQGSEA. CDR3 residues: CSVGQTVNTEAFF. In DNA form, the CDR3 reads TGCAGCGTGGGACAGACGGTAAACACTGAAGCTTTCTTT.

A few counts support this clonotype. The J gene is TRBJ2-5, the V gene TRBV6-2 or TRBV6-3; weak D call: TRBD2 (5 bases). The V end was cut by 2 bases, the J end by 2 bases, with 6 bases between. Germline V CDR1 and CDR2: MNHEY, SVGEGT. The CDR3 runs to 13 residues. Written as DNA, the CDR3 is TGTGCCAGCAGTTACCCGGGACAAGAGACCCAGTACTTC. It is translated as CASSYPGQETQYF.

To note about this clonotype: A much larger clone differs from this one at a single base, so this may be a read error. In DNA form, the CDR3 reads TGTGCCAGCAGTCTCGGACTTCAAAATGTGCAGTTCTTC. Translating it yields CASSLGLQNVQFF. This rearrangement joins TRBV11-2 to TRBJ2-1; perhaps TRBD2 as D (5 bases). CDR3 length: 13 amino acids. CDR1 is SGHAT, CDR2 FQNNGV, per germline.

Ten or more counts support this clonotype. The rearrangement links TRBV7-9 to TRBJ2-1; 10 nucleotides agree with TRBD2. J lost 5 bases, V lost 5 bases, and 9 bases had no gene match. The CDR3 covers 16 residues. Germline values: CDR1 SEHNR, CDR2 FQNEAQ (reference sequence). CDR3 sequence: CASSETGTSANNEQFF. CDR3 sequence (DNA): TGTGCCAGCAGCGAAACCGGGACTAGCGCGAACAATGAGCAGTTCTTC.

This clonotype was recorded at least ten times. The V call is TRBV5-1, the J call TRBJ2-3; D remains ambiguous. Looked up from germline, CDR1 is SGHRS and CDR2 is YFSETQ. V shed 4 bases and J shed 3 bases, with 15 bases lying between them. The CDR3 has 15 residues. The CDR3: CASSTTPTLTDTQYF. CDR3 nucleotide sequence: TGCGCCAGCAGCACCACCCCGACCCTAACAGATACGCAGTATTTT.

This clonotype was counted between two and nine times. The chain has TRBV7-2 and TRBJ2-3; 12 bases match TRBD2. Germline CDR1 is SGHTA and CDR2 is FQGNSA. The CDR3 contains 15 residues. The trim removed 10 bases at V and 6 bases at J, leaving 11 bases unmatched. The CDR3 sequence: CATKRLAGDKDTQYF. CDR3 in DNA: TGTGCCACTAAAAGACTAGCGGGGGACAAGGATACGCAGTATTTT.

The chain has TRBV7-8 and TRBJ1-5, with 11 bases aligning to TRBD1. Germline V gene lookup returns CDR1 SGHVS and CDR2 FQNEAQ. The CDR3 consists of 16 residues. J gave up 6 bases and V 5 bases, and 9 bases lay outside the gene matches. CDR3 protein: CASSGSYGTGGQPQHF. The CDR3 coding sequence is TGTGCCAGCAGCGGATCCTATGGGACAGGGGGTCAGCCCCAGCATTTT.

The V and J genes are TRBV6-5 and TRBJ2-2; perhaps TRBD2 as D (6 bases). The CDR3 runs to 16 residues. Trimming removed 5 bases at V and 0 bases at J, with 13 bases between. Germline V gene data show CDR1 as MNHEY and CDR2 as SVGAGI. The CDR3 DNA is TGTGCCAGCAGTGTCCTGGGACTCGCGAACACCGGGGAGCTGTTTTTT. Translated, it gives CASSVLGLANTGELFF.

This clonotype was detected ten times or more. The rearrangement links TRBV5-1 to TRBJ2-3; 7 nucleotides agree with TRBD1. The germline V gene has CDR1 SGHRS and CDR2 YFSETQ. Trimming cost V 3 bases and J 3 bases; bases outside gene matches: 4. CDR3 size: 14 residues. The CDR3 DNA reads TGCGCCAGCAGCTCACAGGGGATTACAGATACGCAGTATTTT. Protein sequence: CASSSQGITDTQYF.

About this clonotype itself: This may stem from a read error, because a much larger clone lies one nucleotide away. As the CDR3 is not closed by the conserved phenylalanine or tryptophan, this likely results from a read error. The CDR3 reads CASSTGGHYGYTL. The CDR3 DNA reads TGTGCCAGTTCAACAGGGGGGCACTATGGCTACACCTTA. The chain couples TRBV4-2 to TRBJ1-2, with TRBD1 identical over 8 bases. The germline CDR1 and CDR2 sequences are LGHNA and YNFKEQ. With 9 bases clipped from V and 3 bases from J, the junction kept 6 bases outside the gene matches. The CDR3 is 13 residues long.

This clonotype occurred a few times. This sequence joins TRBV11-2 and TRBJ2-3; 9 nucleotides agree with TRBD2. There are 16 residues in the CDR3. Germline trimming cut 4 bases from V and 6 bases from J; bases unmatched to any gene: 11. The germline CDR1 and CDR2 sequences are SGHAT and FQNNGV. CDR3 bases: TGTGCCAGCAGCTCCGCCTTTCGCGGGGGGGCTGATACGCAGTATTTT. It yields the protein CASSSAFRGGADTQYF.

The chain couples TRBV5-1 to TRBJ1-1; D ambiguous. Germline CDR1 and CDR2: SGHRS and YFSETQ. The CDR3 length is 12 residues. Trimming removed 1 base at V and 5 bases at J, with 6 bases between. In DNA form, the CDR3 reads TGCGCCAGCAGCTTGCATGGAACTGAAGCTTTCTTT. Amino acids: CASSLHGTEAFF.

This clonotype was detected a few times. V gene TRBV21-1 combines with J gene TRBJ1-5; the table assigns TRBD1, which was not confirmed against the DNA. TRBV21-1 is a known pseudogene. This CDR3 has 18 amino acids. The CDR3 DNA reads TGTGCCAGCAGCAAAATATCACGGGCCAGGGGGAACGGTCAGCCCCAGCATTTT. Amino acid sequence: CASSKISRARGNGQPQHF.

This chain joins TRBV4-3 and TRBJ2-3; TRBD2 might be the D (7 bases). Germline loops: CDR1 LGHNA, CDR2 YSLEER. Deletions cut 1 base from V and 5 bases from J, with 13 bases between. CDR3 length: 15 residues. This CDR3 reads CASSQAGAGVDTQYF. CDR3 sequence (DNA): TGCGCCAGCAGCCAAGCGGGGGCGGGAGTAGATACGCAGTATTTT.

The rearrangement joins TRBV18 to TRBJ2-1; no firm D call. The germline V and J ends were trimmed by 8 bases and 7 bases, with 12 bases remaining between them. CDR3 size: 12 residues. Germline assignment: CDR1 KGHSH and CDR2 LQKENI. The CDR3 DNA follows: TGTGCCAGCCCCACCCAAGGGAATGAGCAGTTCTTC. This sequence encodes CASPTQGNEQFF.

This clonotype was seen only a few times. V is TRBV18 and J is TRBJ2-7; no reliable D call. Germline values: CDR1 KGHSH, CDR2 LQKENI. The CDR3 has 13 residues. The V end lost 3 bases, the J end lost 7 bases, and 13 bases lay between the germline ends. The CDR3 reads CASSPAPTVEQYV. The CDR3, as DNA: TGTGCCAGCTCACCCGCCCCTACGGTTGAGCAGTACGTC.

This clonotype was observed many times. This chain links TRBV6-5 with TRBJ2-5; 8 bases line up with TRBD1. The CDR3 is made up of 15 amino acids. CDR1 MNHEY and CDR2 SVGAGI come from the germline V gene. J gave up 2 bases and V 7 bases, and 9 bases lay outside the gene matches. The CDR3 sequence: CASIRSGGLQETQYF. CDR3 nucleotides: TGTGCCAGCATCCGGTCAGGGGGCCTTCAAGAGACCCAGTACTTC.

V gene TRBV7-2 combines with J gene TRBJ2-5, with 10 bases lining up with TRBD2. Germline assignment: CDR1 SGHTA and CDR2 FQGNSA. V was pared by 5 bases and J by 2 bases, with 17 bases of the junction left unmatched. CDR3 length: 19 amino acids. CDR3 DNA: TGTGCCAGCAGCCTCGGGGTAGCGGGGGGCCAAACCTTTCAAGAGACCCAGTACTTC. Protein sequence: CASSLGVAGGQTFQETQYF.

V and J are TRBV12-3 or TRBV12-4 and TRBJ2-7; 8 nucleotides align to TRBD1. The ends lost 3 bases at V and 5 bases at J; junction bases unmatched: 6. The CDR3 extends over 14 amino acids. In DNA, the CDR3 is TGTGCCAGCAGTTTCGTCGGACAGGGCGACGAGCAGTACTTC. Protein sequence: CASSFVGQGDEQYF.

The J gene is TRBJ1-5, the V gene TRBV20-1; D not resolved. Germline V CDR1 and CDR2: DFQATT, SNEGSKA (reference sequence). This CDR3 spans 13 amino acids. Trimming took 3 bases from V and 1 from J, leaving 7 bases between them. The CDR3 protein is CSASRESNQPQHF. The CDR3 coding sequence is TGCAGTGCTAGTCGTGAAAGCAATCAGCCCCAGCATTTT.

This clonotype was found many times. The J gene is TRBJ2-3, the V gene TRBV7-2; 9 bases line up with TRBD2. Trimming at V came to 3 bases and at J to 1 base, leaving 5 bases not matched to a gene. Germline CDR1 SGHTA, CDR2 FQGNSA. The CDR3 is made up of 16 amino acids. CDR3 sequence (DNA): TGTGCCAGCAGCTTTTCCAGGACTAGCGGCACAGATACGCAGTATTTT. Its translation: CASSFSRTSGTDTQYF. Using reference TRBV7-2 and TRBJ2-3 for the parts outside the CDR3, the full variable domain is GAGVSQSPSNKVTEKGKDVELRCDPISGHTALYWYRQSLGQGLEFLIYFQGNSAPDKSGLPSDRFSAERTGGSVSTLTIQRTQQEDSAVYLCASSFSRTSGTDTQYFGPGTRLTVL.